This entry describes one T cell receptor (beta chain). No antigen is known for it. This specimen comes from a study of siplizumab effects on memory and regulatory T cells. General study results and limits: Alloreactive sequences from unstimulated CD4+ memory cells fell significantly with siplizumab. Memory cells seemed less diverse than naive T cells, which seemed major alloresponse contributors.

CDR1 and CDR2 from the germline V gene are SGHRS and YFSETQ. The V gene lost 6 bases and the J gene lost 1 base, with 12 bases spanning the gap. The CDR3 length is 14 residues. Profiled with immunoSEQ multiplex PCR; TCRdb holds only in-frame clones, not every one. The sample comprises roughly 100,000 clones, around 90% of which are singletons, and more than 0.95% rests with the top ten. Specimen: CD4+ T cells sorted from blood. The gene calls are TRBV5-1 and TRBJ2-3; D is perhaps TRBD2 (6 bases). The source of this sequence is a human donor in good health. Here the CDR3 DNA reads TGCGCCAGCAAAGGCGGGGTTGGCACAGATACGCAGTATTTT. The encoded protein is CASKGGVGTDTQYF.